The entry below gives a single T cell receptor beta chain sequence along with its context. The antigen is not known. The data belong to a study of monozygotic twins with inflammatory bowel disease. TCRdb reanalyzed the 5' RACE reads and collapses them to one entry per CDR3 protein, without DNA. This listing includes fewer than 350,000 distinct CDR3 sequences. The CDR3 totals 18 residues. Findings and limits, study-wide: Researchers reported no repertoire similarity difference between concordant and discordant twins, possibly from limited power.

This chain joins TRBV21-1 and TRBJ2-3; there is no DNA to check the TCRdb D call of TRBD2. TRBV21-1 is termed a pseudogene. Sequencing was done on a sample of blood. This clonotype was obtained from a human donor with ulcerative colitis or Crohn's disease, or a healthy co-twin of an affected twin (not recorded which). The CDR3 region is CASSKALWPSGGTDTQYF.